This T cell receptor beta chain comes out of a study of shared clonotypes between healthy human individuals. This clone came up many times. Profiling relied on immunoSEQ multiplex PCR, and the TCRdb table lists in-frame clones only, not all of them. The table shows about 230,000 clones, with approximately 70% occurring only once. The ends were cut back, 3 bases at V and 2 bases at J, with 23 bases in the middle. Germline lookup yields CDR1 MNHEY and CDR2 SMNVEV (reference sequence). The CDR3 consists of 18 residues. The clonotype was recovered from a young man in good health. The material sequenced was memory CD4+ T cells sorted from blood. Stated subset: CD45RA-negative fraction. The chain has TRBV27 and TRBJ2-7; tentatively, D is TRBD1 or TRBD2 (7 bases each). In nucleotides, the CDR3 is TGTGCCAGCAGTTTTGGGGGGGTCGGGACAGAACTTCCCTACGAGCAGTACTTC. This codes for CASSFGGVGTELPYEQYF.